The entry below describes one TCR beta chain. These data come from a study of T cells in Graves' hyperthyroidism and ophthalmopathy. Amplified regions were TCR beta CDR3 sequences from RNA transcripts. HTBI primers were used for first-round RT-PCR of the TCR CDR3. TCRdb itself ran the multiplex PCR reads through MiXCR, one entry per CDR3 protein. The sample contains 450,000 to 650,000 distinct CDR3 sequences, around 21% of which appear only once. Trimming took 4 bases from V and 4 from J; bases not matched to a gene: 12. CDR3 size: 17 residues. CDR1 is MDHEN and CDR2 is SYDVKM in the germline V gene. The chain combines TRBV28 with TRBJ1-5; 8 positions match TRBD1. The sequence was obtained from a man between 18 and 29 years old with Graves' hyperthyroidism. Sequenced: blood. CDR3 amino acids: CASSSTGQGARNQPQHF. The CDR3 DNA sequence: TGTGCCAGCAGTTCGACCGGGCAGGGGGCAAGGAATCAGCCCCAGCATTTT.